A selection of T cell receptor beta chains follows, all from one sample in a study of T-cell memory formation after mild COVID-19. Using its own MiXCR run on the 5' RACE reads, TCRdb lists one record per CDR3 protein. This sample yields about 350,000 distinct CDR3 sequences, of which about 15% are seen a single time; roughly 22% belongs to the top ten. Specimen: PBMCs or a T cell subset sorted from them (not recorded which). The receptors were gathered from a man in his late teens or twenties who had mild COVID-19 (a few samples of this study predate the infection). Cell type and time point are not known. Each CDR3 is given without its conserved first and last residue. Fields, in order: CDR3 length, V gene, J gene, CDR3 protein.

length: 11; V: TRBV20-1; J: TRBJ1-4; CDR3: SARWATNEKLF
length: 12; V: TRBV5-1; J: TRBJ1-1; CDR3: ASRHPELNTEAF
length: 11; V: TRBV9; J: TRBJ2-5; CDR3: ASGDRYQETQY
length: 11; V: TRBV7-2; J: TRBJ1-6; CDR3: ASSPGWGSPLH
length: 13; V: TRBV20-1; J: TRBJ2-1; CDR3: SANRPGTSGYEQF
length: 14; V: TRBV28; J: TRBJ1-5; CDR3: ASSFRRDRVHQPQH
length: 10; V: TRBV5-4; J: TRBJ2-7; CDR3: ASSQGGVEQY
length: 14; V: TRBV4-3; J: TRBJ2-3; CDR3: ASSRKGGTLMDTQY
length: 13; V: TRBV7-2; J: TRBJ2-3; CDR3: ASSLTSGTGQTQY
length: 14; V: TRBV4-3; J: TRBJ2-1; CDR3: ASSRLKRGAGNEQF
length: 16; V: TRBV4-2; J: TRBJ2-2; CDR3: ASSQEIVTGRRSGELF
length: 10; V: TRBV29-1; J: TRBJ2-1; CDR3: SVRAPDGEQF
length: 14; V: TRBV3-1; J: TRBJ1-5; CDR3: ASSQDPWGSGQPQH
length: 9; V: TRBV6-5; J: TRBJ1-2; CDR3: ASSNYYGYT
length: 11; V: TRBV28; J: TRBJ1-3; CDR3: AATGRVGNTIY
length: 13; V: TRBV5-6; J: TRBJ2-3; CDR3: ASTLRSGVTDTQY
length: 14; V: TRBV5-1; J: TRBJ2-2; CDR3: ASSLESNAGTGELF
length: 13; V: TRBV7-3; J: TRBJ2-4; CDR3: ASSQGSMGTNIQY
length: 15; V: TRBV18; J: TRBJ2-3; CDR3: ASSPNVAANGADTQY
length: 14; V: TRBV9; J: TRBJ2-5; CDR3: ASSISGSPSGETQY
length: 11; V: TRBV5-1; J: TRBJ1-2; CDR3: DSSSGPNYGYT
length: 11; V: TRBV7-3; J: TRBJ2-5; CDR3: ASSSSREETQY
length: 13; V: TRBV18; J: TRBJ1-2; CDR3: ASSTSRETGKGYT
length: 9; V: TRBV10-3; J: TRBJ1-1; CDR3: AIGRGTEAF
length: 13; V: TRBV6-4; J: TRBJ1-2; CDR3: ASSQDGDVGYGYT
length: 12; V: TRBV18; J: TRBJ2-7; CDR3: ASSAPGQTYEQY
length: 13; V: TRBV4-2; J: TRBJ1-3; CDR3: ASSPDRGSGNTIY
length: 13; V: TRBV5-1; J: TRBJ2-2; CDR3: ASSPRLVDTGELF
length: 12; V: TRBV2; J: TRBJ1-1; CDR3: ASSTGSRDGGAF
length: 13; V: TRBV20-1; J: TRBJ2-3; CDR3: SARFPAGPADTQY
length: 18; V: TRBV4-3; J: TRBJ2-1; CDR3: ASSQDYSPGLAGGRDEQF
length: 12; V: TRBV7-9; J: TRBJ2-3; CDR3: ASTEDRSTDTQY
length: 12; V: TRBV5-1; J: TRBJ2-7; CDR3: ASSPRTGRYEQY
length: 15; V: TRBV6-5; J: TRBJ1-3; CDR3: ASSYSRYGLSGNTIY
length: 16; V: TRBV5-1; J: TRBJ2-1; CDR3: ASSAGTGFMGSYNEQF
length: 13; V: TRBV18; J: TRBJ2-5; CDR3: ASSPPGGATETQY
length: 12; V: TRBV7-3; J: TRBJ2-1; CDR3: ASSLTDGPEEQF